Each of the 16 T cell receptor beta chains below was sequenced from the same sample in a study of memory CD4+ T cells and cytomegalovirus serostatus. Single viable CD3+CD4+CD8-CD45RO+ cells were sorted as the memory CD4+ T cells. Profiling relied on immunoSEQ multiplex PCR, and the TCRdb table lists in-frame clones only, not all of them. The sample contains around 99,000 clones, approximately 80% of which appear only once. The sequenced sample was memory CD4+ T cells from blood. Receptors were obtained from an adult in good health and CMV-seropositive.

The chain combines TRBV18 with TRBJ1-3; tentatively, D is TRBD1 (5 bases). Germline V CDR1 and CDR2: KGHSH, LQKENI. The CDR3 is 18 residues long. Trimming shortened V by 3 bases and J by 2 bases, and 20 bases separated the two germline ends. The CDR3 DNA reads TGTGCCAGCTCACCTTGGGGGGTACAGGACTTCGCTGGAAACACCATATATTTT. Amino acids: CASSPWGVQDFAGNTIYF.

The chain links TRBV28 to TRBJ1-2; D is perhaps TRBD1 (6 bases). The germline V gene has CDR1 MDHEN and CDR2 SYDVKM. CDR3 length: 15 residues. Deletions cut 2 bases from V and 5 bases from J, with 15 bases between. CDR3 DNA: TGTGCCAGCAGTTTAGGGGGCAGGGCTTATTATGGCTACACCTTC. This translates into CASSLGGRAYYGYTF.

This clone occurred once. The chain has TRBV4-1 and TRBJ2-1; no clear D. V shed 1 base and J shed 6 bases, with 4 bases lying between them. The V gene's germline CDR1 is MGHRA and CDR2 YSYEKL. The CDR3 sequence is 12 residues long. The CDR3 coding sequence is TGCGCCAGCAGCCAAGTTCCCAATGAGCAGTTCTTC. Protein: CASSQVPNEQFF.

V gene TRBV19 combines with J gene TRBJ1-2; D perhaps matches TRBD1 (5 bases). The V gene's germline CDR1 is LNHDA and CDR2 SQIVND (reference sequence). The CDR3 runs to 14 residues. V lost 3 bases, J lost 5 bases, and 13 bases lay in between. CDR3 sequence: CASSIERGAYGYTF. In DNA, the CDR3 is TGTGCCAGTAGTATTGAGAGGGGCGCGTATGGCTACACCTTC.

This rearrangement joins TRBV11-2 to TRBJ1-5, with 9 bases matching TRBD1. Trimming at V came to 0 bases and at J to 7 bases, leaving 4 bases not matched to a gene. Germline V lookup: CDR1 SGHAT, CDR2 FQNNGV. The CDR3 covers 15 residues. The CDR3 reads CASSLDAGQGQPQHF. CDR3 bases: TGTGCCAGCAGCTTAGATGCGGGACAGGGACAGCCCCAGCATTTT.

A single count supports this clone. The chain links TRBV2 to TRBJ1-3; no reliable D call. V gave up 1 base and J gave up 0 bases, with 10 bases separating them. This CDR3 is 16 amino acids long. Germline V CDR1 and CDR2: SNHLY, FYNNEI. The chain's CDR3 is CASSEGGRYSGNTIYF. For the CDR3, the DNA is TGTGCCAGCAGTGAAGGTGGCAGATACTCTGGAAACACCATATATTTT.

This clone was seen only a few times. The rearrangement links TRBV5-1 to TRBJ2-3, with TRBD2 matching over 15 bases. The V gene's germline CDR1 is SGHRS and CDR2 YFSETQ. The CDR3 is 16 residues long. Trimming cost V 5 bases and J 3 bases; bases outside gene matches: 4. The CDR3 reads CASRRTSGRGTDTQYF. The CDR3 region has the DNA TGCGCCAGCAGACGGACTAGCGGGAGGGGGACAGATACGCAGTATTTT. Drawing the rest from reference TRBV5-1 and TRBJ2-3, the complete variable domain is KAGVTQTPRYLIKTRGQQVTLSCSPISGHRSVSWYQQTPGQGLQFLFEYFSETQRNKGNFPGRFSGRQFSNSRSEMNVSTLELGDSALYLCASRRTSGRGTDTQYFGPGTRLTVL.

V usage is TRBV28 and J usage is TRBJ2-7; D may be TRBD1 or TRBD2 (6 bases each). Per the germline V gene, CDR1 is MDHEN and CDR2 is SYDVKM. The V gene lost 6 bases and the J gene lost 3 bases, with 18 bases spanning the gap. This CDR3 is 15 amino acids long. Here the CDR3 reads CASSSQGSEGYEQYF. CDR3 nucleotide sequence: TGTGCCAGCAGCTCACAGGGTTCGGAGGGCTACGAGCAGTACTTC.

The chain links TRBV7-3 to TRBJ2-7; possibly TRBD2 for D (5 bases). Germline CDR1 and CDR2: SGHTA and FQGTGA. The CDR3 consists of 16 residues. V was clipped by 2 bases and J by 0 bases, with 14 bases between them. CDR3 coding DNA: TGTGCCAGCAGCTTAGATCGGGATAGCGCCTCCTACGAGCAGTACTTC. This encodes CASSLDRDSASYEQYF.

This chain connects TRBV5-1 to TRBJ2-3; unclear D gene. Germline V gene data show CDR1 as SGHRS and CDR2 as YFSETQ. V was pared by 2 bases and J by 0 bases, with 7 bases between. This CDR3 contains 14 residues. As DNA, the CDR3 is TGCGCCAGCAGCTTTGGTTTTAGCACAGATACGCAGTATTTT. Protein: CASSFGFSTDTQYF. The full variable domain, in which reference TRBV5-1 and TRBJ2-3 provide the parts outside the CDR3, is KAGVTQTPRYLIKTRGQQVTLSCSPISGHRSVSWYQQTPGQGLQFLFEYFSETQRNKGNFPGRFSGRQFSNSRSEMNVSTLELGDSALYLCASSFGFSTDTQYFGPGTRLTVL.

This sequence joins TRBV2 and TRBJ2-1; 8 bases are shared with TRBD1. This CDR3 region has 12 residues. Trimming removed 5 bases from V and 10 bases from J; junction bases left unmatched: 4. The germline V gene encodes CDR1 SNHLY and CDR2 FYNNEI. The CDR3 here is CASSQTGEEQFF. The CDR3 DNA reads TGTGCCAGCAGTCAGACAGGGGAGGAGCAGTTCTTC.

The V call is TRBV7-3, the J call TRBJ2-2; 8 bases are a match to TRBD1. V lost 4 bases to trimming and J lost 7 bases; unmatched junction nucleotides: 8. The CDR3 has 15 amino acids. Germline assignment: CDR1 SGHTA and CDR2 FQGTGA. The CDR3 sequence is CASSSNGQGYGELFF. The CDR3 DNA sequence: TGTGCCAGCAGCTCTAATGGACAGGGATACGGGGAGCTGTTTTTT. The full variable domain, rest sourced from reference TRBV7-3 and TRBJ2-2, is GAGVSQTPSNKVTEKGKYVELRCDPISGHTALYWYRQSLGQGPEFLIYFQGTGAADDSGLPNDRFFAVRPEGSVSTLKIQRTERGDSAVYLCASSSNGQGYGELFFGEGSRLTVL.

The CDR3 DNA is TGTGCCAGCAGCTTACAGGTCGGGAATCAGCCCCAGCATTTT. Translation gives CASSLQVGNQPQHF. This chain uses TRBV7-2 with TRBJ1-5; D gene ambiguous. Germline-derived CDR1 and CDR2 are SGHTA and FQGNSA. The ends were cut back, 2 bases at V and 4 bases at J, with 9 bases in the middle. The CDR3 is 14 residues long.

The gene calls are TRBV28 and TRBJ2-7; 7 bases agree with TRBD1. The CDR3 spans 14 residues. CDR1 is MDHEN, CDR2 SYDVKM, per germline. J was trimmed by 2 bases and V by 7 bases; bases with no gene match: 8. CDR3 region: CASIAGTATYEQYF. The CDR3 nucleotides are TGTGCCAGCATTGCCGGGACAGCAACCTACGAGCAGTACTTC.

V is TRBV5-4 and J is TRBJ2-5; perhaps TRBD1 as D (5 bases). V was shortened by 5 bases and J by 2 bases, with 10 bases between the two germline ends. In germline, CDR1 is SGHNT, CDR2 YYREEE (reference sequence). The CDR3 runs 13 residues. The CDR3 is CASSLTEQETQYF. CDR3 bases: TGTGCCAGCAGTCTGACAGAGCAAGAGACCCAGTACTTC.

J is TRBJ2-1 and V is TRBV11-3, with 11 bases lining up with TRBD1. This CDR3 is 16 amino acids long. The germline V gene has CDR1 SGHNT and CDR2 YENEEA. Losses at the gene ends were 5 bases for V and 7 bases for J; bases not matched to a gene: 10. The CDR3 protein is CASSLTGQGAQNEQFF. The CDR3 region has the DNA TGTGCCAGCAGCCTAACCGGACAGGGGGCACAGAATGAGCAGTTCTTC. The full variable domain, rest sourced from reference TRBV11-3 and TRBJ2-1, is EAGVVQSPRYKIIEKKQPVAFWCNPISGHNTLYWYLQNLGQGPELLIRYENEEAVDDSQLPKDRFSAERLKGVDSTLKIQPAELGDSAVYLCASSLTGQGAQNEQFFGPGTRLTVL.